This T cell receptor (beta chain) was recorded in a study of regulatory T cells in long-lasting Graves disease (dated by TCRdb to 2020 to 2022). Broadly, across the study: Newly diagnosed Graves' disease patients had taken antithyroid drugs for less than 3 months. The study was conducted in China and was registered as a clinical trial. This study used TCR sequencing and RNA sequencing of peripheral blood to compare persistent Graves' disease patients against newly diagnosed Graves' disease patients. TCR sequencing covered about 13 persistent and 20 or so newly diagnosed Graves' disease patients, some 35 samples in total. The full study reports these points: Sequencing and analysis were restricted to the TCR beta chain. The authors noted that the small sample size was a limitation that may lower accuracy. The study examined only peripheral blood because the primary lesion, thyroid tissue, could not be accessed. Patients with persistent disease shared more public clonotypes (fewer than 3,000) than newly diagnosed patients did (about 1,000). Compared with newly diagnosed patients, patients with persistent Graves' disease had lower TCR Shannon entropy and fewer highly expanded clones, which suggests clonal expansion. Preferential use of TRBV28, TRBJ1-2 and TRBJ2-5 was observed in persistent disease, whereas TRBV20-1 and TRBJ2-1 were favored in newly diagnosed disease.

The time point label, read with the paper, signifies: newly diagnosed GD, antithyroid drugs for less than 3 months. RNA was extracted from PBMCs in TRIzol for both TCR sequencing and RNA sequencing. Graves' disease was diagnosed according to American Thyroid Association guidelines. Patients were recruited from an endocrinology department in Xi'an, China. From each patient, 7.5 to 10 milliliters of peripheral blood was collected into an EDTA anticoagulant tube. Ficoll Paque Plus density gradient separation was used to isolate PBMCs, and no further T cell sorting was done. An Agilent 2100 Bioanalyzer and agarose gel were used to check RNA quality, while a NanoDrop 2000 measured RNA concentration. This clonotype has ten or more counts. Its antigen remains undetermined. No clone much larger than this one lies a single base away; base qualities are absent. From the germline V gene (reference sequence), CDR1 is GTSNPN and CDR2 is SVGIG. Taken from cysteine to phenylalanine, the CDR3 has 13 residues. The sequence is cut down to CDR3 DNA, 39 bases in frame from base 1. Cut back by 0 bases and 5 bases, the V and J ends lie 8 bases apart.

Library preparation was by multiplex PCR. The listed sequencing device is Illumina HiSeq 4000. iRepertoire HTBI primers and Arm-PCR amplification of CDR3 regions were used to construct TCR beta libraries. PCR products were gel purified before sequencing. On the study's bioinformatics: A total of roughly 58 TRBV and 14 TRBJ segments were identified across samples and were used for gene usage analysis of CDR3 amino acid clonotypes. Filtered high-quality paired reads were merged into contigs using COPE and FqMerger. BLAST was used to align contigs to the IMGT TRBV, TRBD and TRBJ reference genes, and CDR3 was defined following IMGT. Any clonotype with a frequency above 0.1% was classified as a highly expanded clone. Shannon entropy served as the measure of repertoire diversity, while the Gini coefficient captured V-J evenness. Clonotypes shared by more than one individual were considered public. TCRdb ran its own pipeline on the public reads, namely fastp trimming at Q25 and MiXCR clone calling, and kept in-frame beta chains. Entries are consolidated by CDR3 protein sequence, retaining the most common genes and DNA. The V and J calls and clone size are TCRdb's, not the authors'. The sample table lists about 430,000 distinct CDR3 sequences, about 15% of them with a count of one. The ten largest account for approximately 7.6% of the sample.

The same data also contributed to another study, on T cells in Graves' hyperthyroidism and ophthalmopathy. The second paper states: Graves' hyperthyroidism was defined as stable when no progression to ophthalmopathy occurred over 18 months of follow-up. The hyperthyroidism patients were between 18 and 65 years old and newly diagnosed, with a disease duration of less than 2 months. Any patient with an uncontrolled infection, another autoimmune disease, pregnancy or lactation was excluded. Clinical symptoms, serum thyroxine and TRAb, thyroid ultrasound, and orbital computed tomography formed the basis for the diagnoses. The first round of RT-PCR for the TCR CDR3 was performed with the HTBI primer set and the Qiagen OneStep RT-PCR kit. Most expanded thyroid clonotypes (frequency above 0.001) were also detected in blood, suggesting blood repertoires may reflect thyroid immune responses. A model built on a 13 V-J signature distinguished ophthalmopathy from stable hyperthyroidism, reaching 85% to 90% sensitivity and around 82% specificity in cross-validation and 80%/75% in testing. During validation, the model predicted progression to ophthalmopathy a median of about 6.3 months ahead of onset, with just under 71% sensitivity and around 73% specificity. To identify TCR V-J signatures that set the groups apart, the researchers used a discovery cohort of 100 patients, made up of under 50 with Graves' ophthalmopathy and 55 to 65 with stable Graves' hyperthyroidism. Prospective prediction of ophthalmopathy was tested in an independent validation cohort consisting of fewer than 20 hyperthyroidism patients and more than 15 patients who later progressed to ophthalmopathy. For training and testing, the 110 or so patients in the discovery cohort were randomly divided in a 7:3 ratio. In six Graves' hyperthyroidism patients, the study also compared T-cell repertoires from thyroid tissue with T-cell repertoires from blood. After blood sampling, hyperthyroidism patients were treated with methimazole at a starting dose of 30 mg daily, and ophthalmopathy patients were treated with high-dose intravenous methylprednisolone. The libraries were constructed in a second round of multiplex PCR and then size-selected and purified. Paired-end sequencing of the libraries was performed with 100 bp reads on an Illumina HiSeq2000. SOAPnuke was used to process the raw data, throwing out any read that contained adapters or uncalled bases, had a mean Phred below 15, or lacked an exact constant-primer or identifier match. High-quality paired reads were merged with COPE v1.2.5, and unique nucleotide sequences were defined as clonotypes. MiTCR v1.1 was used to align clonotypes to the IMGT TRBV, TRBD and TRBJ reference segments. Only V-J combinations with frequency above 0.0001, covering roughly 99% of repertoires, were analysed. The TCS score was defined as F50 (clonal expansion) divided by E x V (chaos), with BLOSUM62-based TCRdist calculated between CDR3 peptides within each V-J. Welch's t-statistics and random forest reduced some 510 V-J features to 13, which were used in a naive Bayes classifier (R e1071). Sample size was not statistically predetermined, and investigators were not blinded to group allocation. The paper describes TCR Vbeta CDR3 sequencing of 130 to 150 peripheral blood samples, made up of 43 ophthalmopathy patients, roughly 72 hyperthyroidism patients and around 17 progressor patients.

This clonotype originated in a woman aged 40 to 50 with Graves disease. Donor details come from another sample of the same person, matched by shared clones. The V gene is TRBV30 and the J gene is TRBJ2-1; too little of a D gene remains to name it. The input for sequencing was peripheral blood mononuclear cells (PBMCs), taken at new diagnosis, from a patient treated with antithyroid drugs. The DNA sequence is TGTGCCTGGAGTGTGAGCTACCACAATGAGCAGTTCTTC. It translates to CAWSVSYHNEQFF.